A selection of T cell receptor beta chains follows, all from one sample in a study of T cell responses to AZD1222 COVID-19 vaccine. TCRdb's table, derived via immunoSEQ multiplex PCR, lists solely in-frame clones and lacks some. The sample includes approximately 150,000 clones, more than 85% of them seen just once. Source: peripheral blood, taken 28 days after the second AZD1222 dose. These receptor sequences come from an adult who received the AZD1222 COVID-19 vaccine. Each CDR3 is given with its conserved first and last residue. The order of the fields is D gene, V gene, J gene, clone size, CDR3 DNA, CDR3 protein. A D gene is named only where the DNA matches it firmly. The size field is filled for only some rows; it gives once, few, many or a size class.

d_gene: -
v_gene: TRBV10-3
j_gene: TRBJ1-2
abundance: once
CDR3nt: TGTGCCATCAGTGAGTCCCACGCCGGCGCAGCTAACTATGGCTACACCTTC
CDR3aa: CAISESHAGAANYGYTF

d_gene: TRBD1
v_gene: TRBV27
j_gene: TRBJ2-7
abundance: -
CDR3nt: TGTGCCAGCAGTTCCCAAGACAGGGGGATCTCCTACGAGCAGTACTTC
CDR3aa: CASSSQDRGISYEQYF

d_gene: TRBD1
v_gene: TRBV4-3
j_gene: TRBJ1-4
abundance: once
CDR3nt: TGCGCCAGCAGCCAGGCAGACAGGGGGTACGAAAAACTGTTTTTT
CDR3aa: CASSQADRGYEKLFF

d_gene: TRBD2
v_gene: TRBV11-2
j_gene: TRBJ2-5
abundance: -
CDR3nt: TGTGCCAGCAGCTTACTCAGGGCTAGCGGTGAGACCCAGTACTTC
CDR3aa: CASSLLRASGETQYF

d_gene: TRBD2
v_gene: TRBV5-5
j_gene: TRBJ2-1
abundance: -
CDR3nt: TGTGCCAGCAGCTTGCCCGGACTAGCGGAGTACAATGAGCAGTTCTTC
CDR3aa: CASSLPGLAEYNEQFF

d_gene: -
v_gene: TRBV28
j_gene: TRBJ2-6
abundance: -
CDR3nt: TGTGCCAGCACAATGGGCGCCGGGGCCAACGTCCTGACTTTC
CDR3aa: CASTMGAGANVLTF

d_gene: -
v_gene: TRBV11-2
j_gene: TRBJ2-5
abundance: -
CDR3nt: TGTGCCAGCAGCCCCCCCGAGCGGTTTGAGACCCAGTACTTC
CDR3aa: CASSPPERFETQYF

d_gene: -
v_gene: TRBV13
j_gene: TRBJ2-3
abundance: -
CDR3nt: TGTGCCAGCAGCCGCCTAAGCACAGATACGCAGTATTTT
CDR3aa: CASSRLSTDTQYF

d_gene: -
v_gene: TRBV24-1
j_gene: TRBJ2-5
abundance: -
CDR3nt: TGTGCCACCAGTGATACCTCGGAGGCCGCCGGGACCCAGTACTTC
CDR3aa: CATSDTSEAAGTQYF

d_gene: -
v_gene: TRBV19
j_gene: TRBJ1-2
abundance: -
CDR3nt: TGTGCCAGTAGTATGAACGACAGGCGGAATGGCTACACCTTC
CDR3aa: CASSMNDRRNGYTF

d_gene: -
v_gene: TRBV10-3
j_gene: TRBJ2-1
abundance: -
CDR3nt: TGTGCCATCAGTCTCCCCGACAATGAGCAGTTCTTC
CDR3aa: CAISLPDNEQFF

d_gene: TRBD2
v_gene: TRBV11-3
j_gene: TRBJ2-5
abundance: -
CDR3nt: TGTGCCAGCAGCTTGTTTGAACTGGGGACTAGTGAGACCCAGTACTTC
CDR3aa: CASSLFELGTSETQYF

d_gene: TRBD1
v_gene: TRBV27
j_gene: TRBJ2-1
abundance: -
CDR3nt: TGTGCCAGCAGTTTGGAACAGGGGGGCTACAATGAGCAGTTCTTC
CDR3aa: CASSLEQGGYNEQFF

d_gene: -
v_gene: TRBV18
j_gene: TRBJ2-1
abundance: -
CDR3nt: TGTGCCAGCTCACCACGGGGGCCGCCGGACAATGAGCAGTTCTTC
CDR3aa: CASSPRGPPDNEQFF

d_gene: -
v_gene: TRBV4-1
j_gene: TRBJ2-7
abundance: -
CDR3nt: TGCGCCAGCAGCCAAGAGGGGGGCTTTTCCTACGAGCAGTACTTC
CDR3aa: CASSQEGGFSYEQYF

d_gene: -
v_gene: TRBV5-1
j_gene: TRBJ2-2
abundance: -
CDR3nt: TGCGCCAGCAGCTTGGATGGGGTAGGGGCCGGGGAGCTGTTTTTT
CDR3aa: CASSLDGVGAGELFF

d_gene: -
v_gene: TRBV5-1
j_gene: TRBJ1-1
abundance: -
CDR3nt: TGCGCCAGCAGCTTGGCGGGGCGGGGCACTGAAGCTTTCTTT
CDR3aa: CASSLAGRGTEAFF

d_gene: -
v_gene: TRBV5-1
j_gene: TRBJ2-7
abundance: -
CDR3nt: TGCGCCAGCAGCCCACCGGGACTGCTGTACGAGCAGTACTTC
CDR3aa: CASSPPGLLYEQYF

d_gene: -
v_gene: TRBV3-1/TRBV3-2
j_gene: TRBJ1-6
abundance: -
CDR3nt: TGTGCCAGCAGCCAAGGAGCAGTCTATTATAATTCACCCCTCCACTTT
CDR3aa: CASSQGAVYYNSPLHF

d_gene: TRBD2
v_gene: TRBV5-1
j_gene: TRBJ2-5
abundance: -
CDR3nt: TGCGCCAGCAGCTCAGCGGGAGTTGGAGAGACCCAGTACTTC
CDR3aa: CASSSAGVGETQYF

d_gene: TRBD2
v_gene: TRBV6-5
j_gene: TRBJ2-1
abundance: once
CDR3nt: TGTGCCAGCAGTTACTCGGCTAGCGGGAGTGGGCAGTTCTTC
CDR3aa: CASSYSASGSGQFF

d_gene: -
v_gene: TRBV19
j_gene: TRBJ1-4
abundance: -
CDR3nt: TGTGCCAGTAGTATCTCTTTCGGACACTCCCTCGGGGAACTGTTTTTT
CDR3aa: CASSISFGHSLGELFF

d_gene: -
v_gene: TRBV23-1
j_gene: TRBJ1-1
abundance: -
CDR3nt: TGCGCCAGCAGCCTCAGAAAGACAGGTGAAGCTTTCTTT
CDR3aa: CASSLRKTGEAFF

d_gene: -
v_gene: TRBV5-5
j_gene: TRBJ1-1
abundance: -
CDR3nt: TGTGCCAGCAGCCGACGCGGACGGGGGGACACTGAAGCTTTCTTT
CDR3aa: CASSRRGRGDTEAFF

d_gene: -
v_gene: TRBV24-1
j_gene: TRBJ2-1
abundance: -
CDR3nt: TGTGCCACCAGTGATAGGAGACAGAATGAGCAGTTCTTC
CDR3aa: CATSDRRQNEQFF

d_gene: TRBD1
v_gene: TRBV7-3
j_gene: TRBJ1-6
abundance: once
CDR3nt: TGTGCCAGCAGCTTTGGGGACAGGCGGGATTCACCCCTCCACTTT
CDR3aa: CASSFGDRRDSPLHF

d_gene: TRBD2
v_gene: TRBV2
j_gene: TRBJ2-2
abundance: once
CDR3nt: TGTGCCAGCAGTGTGCTTCGGACTAGCGAGAAACCGAACACCGGGGAGCTGTTTTTT
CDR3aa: CASSVLRTSEKPNTGELFF

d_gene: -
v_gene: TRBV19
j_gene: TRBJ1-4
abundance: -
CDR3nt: TGTGCCAGTAGTATAGCCTCCTTTGGGGTACGCCCTGAAAAACTGTTTTTT
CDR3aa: CASSIASFGVRPEKLFF

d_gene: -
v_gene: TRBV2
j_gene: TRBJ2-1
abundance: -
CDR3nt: TGTGCCAGCAGTGAAGGGCGGGCCTTGACTTACAATGAGCAGTTCTTC
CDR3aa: CASSEGRALTYNEQFF

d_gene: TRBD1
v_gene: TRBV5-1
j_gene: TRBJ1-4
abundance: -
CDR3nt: TGCGCCAGCAGCGGATGGACAGGGGGCATTGAAAAACTGTTTTTT
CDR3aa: CASSGWTGGIEKLFF

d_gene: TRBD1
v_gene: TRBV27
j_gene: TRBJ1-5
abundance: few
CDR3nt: TGTGCCAGCAAACCCTCCGGGACAGGGTTTTGGGGCAATCAGCCCCAGCATTTT
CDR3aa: CASKPSGTGFWGNQPQHF

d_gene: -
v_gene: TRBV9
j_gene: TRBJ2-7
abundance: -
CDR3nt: TGTGCCAGCAGCCCGCAAGCCGGACTCATACAGCCCTACGAGCAGTACTTC
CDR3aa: CASSPQAGLIQPYEQYF

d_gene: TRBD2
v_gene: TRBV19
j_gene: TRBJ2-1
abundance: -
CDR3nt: TGTGCCAGTAGTATGCTAGGCCGGACTAGCGGGAGGGATGAGCAGTTCTTC
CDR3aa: CASSMLGRTSGRDEQFF

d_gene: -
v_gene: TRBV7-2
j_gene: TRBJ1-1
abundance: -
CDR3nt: TGTGCCAGCAGCTTAGAGGGGGGAGGAACTGAAGCTTTCTTT
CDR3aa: CASSLEGGGTEAFF

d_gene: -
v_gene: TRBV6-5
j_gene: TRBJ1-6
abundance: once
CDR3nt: TGTGCCAGCAGTTACAACCAGGGGACGGATTCACCCCTCCACTTT
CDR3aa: CASSYNQGTDSPLHF

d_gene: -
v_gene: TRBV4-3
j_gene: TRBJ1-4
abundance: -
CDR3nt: TGCGCCAGCAGCCAAGCGGGGACGGGGGGTGAAAAACTGTTTTTT
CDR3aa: CASSQAGTGGEKLFF

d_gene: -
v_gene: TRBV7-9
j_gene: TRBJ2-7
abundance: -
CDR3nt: TGTGCCAGCAGCTTCCCCGGGTCCTACGAGCAGTACTTC
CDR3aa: CASSFPGSYEQYF

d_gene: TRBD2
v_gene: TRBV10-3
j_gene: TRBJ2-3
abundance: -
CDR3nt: TGTGCCATCAGTCGTTATGGCGGGCTAGCGGGAGAAGATACGCAGTATTTT
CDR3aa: CAISRYGGLAGEDTQYF

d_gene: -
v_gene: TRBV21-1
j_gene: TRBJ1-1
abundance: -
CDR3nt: TGTGCCAGCAGCAAAGGCGGGGAGGTGAACACTGAAGCTTTCTTT
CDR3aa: CASSKGGEVNTEAFF

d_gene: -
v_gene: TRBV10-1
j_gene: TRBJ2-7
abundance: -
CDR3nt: TGCGCCAGCAGTCGAAGGCTCGACGGTTCCGAGCAGTACTTC
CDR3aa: CASSRRLDGSEQYF

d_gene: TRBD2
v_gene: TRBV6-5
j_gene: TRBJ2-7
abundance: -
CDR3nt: TGTGCCAGTAGAGGACTAGCGGGCAACACCTACGAGCAGTACTTC
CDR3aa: CASRGLAGNTYEQYF